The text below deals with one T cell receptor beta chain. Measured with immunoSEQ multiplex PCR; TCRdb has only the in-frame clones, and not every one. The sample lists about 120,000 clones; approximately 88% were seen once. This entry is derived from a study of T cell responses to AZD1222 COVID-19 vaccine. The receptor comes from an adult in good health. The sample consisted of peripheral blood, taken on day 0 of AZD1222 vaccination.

The CDR3 spells CASSQVGGYEQYF. CDR3 bases: TGTGCCAGCAGCCAAGTTGGAGGCTACGAGCAGTACTTC. V and J are TRBV3-1 (or the pseudogene TRBV3-2) and TRBJ2-7; the D gene is possibly TRBD2 (5 bases). The CDR3 spans 13 residues. V was trimmed by 1 base and J by 3 bases, leaving 7 bases between them. Germline CDR1 LGHDT, CDR2 YNNKEL (reference sequence).